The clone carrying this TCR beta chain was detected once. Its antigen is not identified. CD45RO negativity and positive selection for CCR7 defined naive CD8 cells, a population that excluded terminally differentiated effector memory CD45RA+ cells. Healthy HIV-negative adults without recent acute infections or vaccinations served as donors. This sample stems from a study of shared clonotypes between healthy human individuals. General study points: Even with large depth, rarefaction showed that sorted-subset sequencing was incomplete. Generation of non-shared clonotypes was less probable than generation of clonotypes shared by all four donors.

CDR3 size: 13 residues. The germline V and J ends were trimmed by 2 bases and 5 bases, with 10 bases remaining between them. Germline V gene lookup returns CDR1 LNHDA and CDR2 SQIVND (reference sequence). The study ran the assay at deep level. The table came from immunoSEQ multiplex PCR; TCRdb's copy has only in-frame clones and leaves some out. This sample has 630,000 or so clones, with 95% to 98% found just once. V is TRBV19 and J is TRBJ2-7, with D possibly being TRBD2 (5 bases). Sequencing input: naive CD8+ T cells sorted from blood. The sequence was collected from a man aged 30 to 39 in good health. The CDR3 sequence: CASSIISGNEQYF. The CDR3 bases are TGTGCCAGTAGTATAATTTCGGGGAACGAGCAGTACTTC.